The 18 T cell receptor beta chains given below trace back to one sample, sequenced in a study of T cell changes during pregnancy in multiple sclerosis. The assay was immunoSEQ multiplex PCR, and TCRdb's table has in-frame clones only and misses some. The sample lists around 84,000 clones, 94% occurring once. The sample was peripheral blood, taken in the second trimester of pregnancy. The receptor set was obtained from a female donor in good health, enrolled as a control in a pregnancy study.

V gene TRBV10-1 combines with J gene TRBJ1-1; 10 nucleotides agree with TRBD1. V dropped 11 bases and J dropped 7; count of bases not matched to a gene: 19. Looked up from germline, CDR1 is WNHNN and CDR2 is SYGVQD (reference sequence). This CDR3 contains 16 residues. This CDR3 reads CAGHRDRGPPIIEAFF. CDR3 nucleotides: TGCGCCGGCCACCGGGACAGGGGACCTCCAATAATTGAAGCTTTCTTT.

The rearrangement links TRBV29-1 to TRBJ1-1, with a tentative D call TRBD1 (6 bases). The germline gives CDR1 SQVTM, CDR2 ANQGSEA. Trimming took off 5 bases at V and 1 base at J, with 11 bases between the two ends. The CDR3 runs 13 residues. CDR3 nucleotide sequence: TGCAGCGTTAACGGACAGCAGAACACTGAAGCTTTCTTT. The encoded protein is CSVNGQQNTEAFF.

The CDR3 reads CASSLVGSGETQYF. For the CDR3, the DNA is TGTGCCAGCAGCCTCGTAGGGAGCGGGGAGACCCAGTACTTC. The chain has TRBV7-9 and TRBJ2-5; TRBD2 is a possible D gene (6 bases). V was clipped by 5 bases and J by 5 bases, with 15 bases between them. CDR1 is SEHNR and CDR2 is FQNEAQ in the germline V gene (reference sequence). The CDR3 runs 14 residues.

The V gene is TRBV29-1, the J gene TRBJ2-7; possibly TRBD1 for D (5 bases). CDR1 and CDR2 (germline): SQVTM, ANQGSEA. V dropped 6 bases and J dropped 7 bases, with 13 bases sitting between them. The CDR3 consists of 11 residues. CDR3 in amino acids: CSVFGASEQYF. The CDR3 DNA is TGCAGCGTGTTTGGGGCCTCGGAGCAGTACTTC.

This chain connects TRBV7-2 to TRBJ1-2; the match to TRBD1 covers 7 bases. CDR1 is SGHTA and CDR2 is FQGNSA in the germline V gene. V lost 11 bases to trimming and J lost 8 bases; unmatched junction nucleotides: 14. The CDR3 extends over 13 amino acids. This chain's CDR3 is CAAPKGASGGYTF. Written as DNA, the CDR3 is TGTGCCGCGCCCAAGGGGGCGTCGGGAGGCTACACCTTC.

For this clone: Other nucleotide sequences from this sample produce the same CDR3. This sequence joins TRBV4-2 and TRBJ2-7; 9 bases align to TRBD1. The CDR3 runs to 14 residues. With 1 base clipped from V and 3 bases from J, the junction kept 1 base outside the gene matches. The germline gives CDR1 LGHNA, CDR2 YNFKEQ. The CDR3 loop reads CASSQGTGDYEQYF. The CDR3 region has the DNA TGTGCCAGCAGCCAAGGGACAGGGGACTACGAGCAGTACTTC.

The chain joins TRBV25-1 to TRBJ1-5; no clear D. This CDR3 contains 14 residues. Germline CDR1 reads MGHDK; CDR2 reads SYGVNS. The germline V and J ends were trimmed by 4 bases and 3 bases, with 10 bases remaining between them. The CDR3 here is CASSGLANNQPQHF. CDR3 bases: TGTGCCAGCAGTGGTTTGGCCAACAATCAGCCCCAGCATTTT. The whole variable domain, remainder taken from reference TRBV25-1 and TRBJ1-5, is EADIYQTPRYLVIGTGKKITLECSQTMGHDKMYWYQQDPGMELHLIHYSYGVNSTEKGDLSSESTVSRIRTEHFPLTLESARPSHTSQYLCASSGLANNQPQHFGDGTRLSIL.

The genes are TRBV2 and TRBJ1-1, with D hard to call. The CDR3 runs to 13 residues. The ends were cut back, 6 bases at V and 3 bases at J, with 11 bases in the middle. Germline assignment: CDR1 SNHLY and CDR2 FYNNEI. The chain's CDR3 is CASSREGDTEAFF. The CDR3 nucleotides are TGTGCCAGCAGCCGAGAGGGCGACACTGAAGCTTTCTTT.

The J gene is TRBJ1-1, the V gene TRBV19, with D uncertain. V gave up 7 bases and J gave up 3 bases, with 18 bases separating them. The CDR3 runs 15 residues. The germline CDR1 and CDR2 sequences are LNHDA and SQIVND (reference sequence). The chain's CDR3 is CASTRAGGMDTEAFF. The CDR3 region has the DNA TGTGCCAGTACGAGGGCAGGAGGTATGGACACTGAAGCTTTCTTT.

The chain carries TRBV27 and TRBJ2-1; 8 bases match TRBD2. V gave up 5 bases and J gave up 0 bases; unmatched junction bases: 3. CDR3 length: 15 amino acids. The germline V gene has CDR1 MNHEY and CDR2 SMNVEV (reference sequence). CDR3 loop: CASSTSGVSYNEQFF. For the CDR3, the DNA is TGTGCCAGCAGTACTAGCGGAGTCTCCTACAATGAGCAGTTCTTC.

The chain uses TRBV2 and TRBJ2-5; no clear D gene. Germline V lookup: CDR1 SNHLY, CDR2 FYNNEI. The CDR3 is 10 amino acids. The V end lost 10 bases, the J end lost 5 bases, and 8 bases lay between the germline ends. This CDR3 reads CATRVETQYF. CDR3 bases: TGTGCCACCCGTGTGGAGACCCAGTACTTC.

The chain joins TRBV5-1 to TRBJ2-5; a possible D gene is TRBD2 (6 bases). The CDR3 extends over 17 amino acids. Germline V CDR1 and CDR2: SGHRS, YFSETQ. The V and J ends lost 4 bases and 4 bases respectively, with 23 bases between them. The CDR3 nucleotides are TGCGCCAGCAGCCCCCCTGGCTCACTCGGAGGGATAGAGACCCAGTACTTC. Protein product: CASSPPGSLGGIETQYF.

The CDR3 reads CASSLGGEGNEQYF. CDR3 bases: TGTGCCAGCAGTTTAGGGGGGGAGGGGAACGAGCAGTACTTC. This chain links TRBV28 with TRBJ2-7; 7 bases map to TRBD2. V trimming: 2 bases; J trimming: 5 bases; junction bases outside the gene matches: 6. CDR3 length equals 14 residues. CDR1 and CDR2 from the germline V gene are MDHEN and SYDVKM.

The chain couples TRBV9 to TRBJ2-3, with D maybe TRBD2 (6 bases). This CDR3 contains 16 residues. Germline V gives CDR1 SGDLS, CDR2 YYNGEE. Trimming removed 7 bases from V and 0 bases from J, with 18 bases in between. The CDR3 nucleotides are TGTGCCAGCCACGGGGGAGCGGGCCTAAGCACAGATACGCAGTATTTT. As protein: CASHGGAGLSTDTQYF.

The chain uses TRBV19 and TRBJ2-6; D gene unclear. With 2 bases removed from V and 0 bases from J, the gap between germline ends came to 8 bases. The CDR3 has 16 amino acids. CDR1 is LNHDA, CDR2 SQIVND, per germline (reference sequence). The CDR3 region is CASSIWRNSGANVLTF. The CDR3 DNA reads TGTGCCAGTAGTATATGGCGGAACTCTGGGGCCAACGTCCTGACTTTC.

The CDR3 loop is CASSERGETQYF. The CDR3 nucleotides read TGTGCCAGCAGTGAAAGGGGGGAGACCCAGTACTTC. The chain carries TRBV6-1 and TRBJ2-5; possible D gene TRBD1, 6 bases. The CDR3 spans 12 residues. V was pared by 2 bases and J by 5 bases, with 6 bases between. Germline assignment: CDR1 MNHNS and CDR2 SASEGT.

This clone was picked up one time. The chain joins TRBV11-2 to TRBJ1-4; a weak D match, TRBD1 (6 bases). V was trimmed by 4 bases and J by 8 bases, leaving 14 bases between them. This CDR3 has 14 amino acids. CDR1 is SGHAT, CDR2 FQNNGV, per germline. The CDR3 nucleotides read TGTGCCAGCAGCTACTATTACAGGGCCGAAAAACTGTTTTTT. This gives the protein CASSYYYRAEKLFF.

The V and J genes are TRBV6-5 and TRBJ2-7, with 9 bases fitting TRBD1. Losses at the gene ends were 4 bases for V and 6 bases for J; bases not matched to a gene: 10. This CDR3 contains 15 residues. From germline, CDR1 is MNHEY and CDR2 SVGAGI. The CDR3 spells CASSSSGTGRPEQYF. CDR3 nucleotide sequence: TGTGCCAGCAGTTCATCCGGGACAGGGCGCCCCGAGCAGTACTTC.